The clone carrying this T cell receptor beta chain was detected once. Its target is unknown. These data belong to a study of T-cell reconstitution after alpha-beta-depleted transplantation in children. General study results and limits: Reportedly, only several hundred clones from non-depleted graft cells drove alpha-beta T-cell counts at about two months. Surviving recipient T cells and thymic progenitors accounted for the high day-60 TCRbeta diversity observed in some patients. It was newly produced T cells that mostly accounted for T-cell counts and diversity one year after transplant.

Preparing the TCRbeta library involved the use of unique molecular identifiers. MiXCR, run by TCRdb on the PCR reads, gives a single entry per CDR3 protein. The data show a few hundred thousand distinct CDR3 sequences, over 20% seen once. Sequenced material: PBMCs, taken before TCRalphabeta/CD19-depleted stem cell transplant. The receptor was isolated from a boy younger than two with Wiskott-Aldrich syndrome, due to receive a stem cell transplant.

CDR3 nucleotides: TGTGCCAGCAGCCCCAACTGGCGGGGAGGCAATGAGCAGTTCTTC. Translated, it gives CASSPNWRGGNEQFF. The chain uses TRBV11-3 and TRBJ2-1; TRBD2 might be the D (6 bases). CDR3 length equals 15 residues. In germline, CDR1 is SGHNT, CDR2 YENEEA. Trimming cost V 5 bases and J 6 bases, with 17 bases left between them.